The clone carrying this TCR beta chain was observed a few times. Per the germline V gene, CDR1 is KGHSH and CDR2 is LQKENI. Trimming took 5 bases from V and 6 from J; bases not matched to a gene: 5. The CDR3 length is 14 residues. This entry comes from a study of blood T cell repertoires in COVID-19. At the level of the study: Sites in the United States, Italy and Spain provided acute and convalescent COVID-19 samples. T cells, B-cell-depleted T cells, or PBMCs supplied cDNA or gDNA.

Per the study methods: Counts of nucleated cells, estimated from reference gene primer amplification, were obtained. Sequenced by immunoSEQ multiplex PCR; TCRdb stores in-frame clones only, minus some. Clonal size and the V and J genes are those of that table, whereas D and trimming came from the DNA. The sample lists 200,000 to 300,000 clones; roughly 86% were seen once. This clonotype was obtained from a man in his fifties with acute or convalescent COVID-19. The J gene is TRBJ2-1, the V gene TRBV18, with 9 bases identical to TRBD1. The sample consisted of peripheral blood. CDR3 protein: CASSTGTGRNEQFF. CDR3 coding DNA: TGTGCCAGCTCAACCGGGACAGGGCGCAATGAGCAGTTCTTC.